A single sample gave rise to the 29 T cell receptor beta chains below, sequenced in a study of Graves' ophthalmopathy and Graves' hyperthyroidism. TCR beta CDR3 amplification used RNA transcripts. RT-PCR in the first round used HTBI primers; a second-round multiplex PCR followed. One entry per CDR3 protein, called by TCRdb with MiXCR from the multiplex PCR reads. The sample lists about 240,000 distinct CDR3 sequences, 40% to 50% occurring once. Sequences were obtained from peripheral blood. All receptors come from an adult man with Graves' ophthalmopathy.

The table lists this clonotype with a few counts. Here the CDR3 reads CSATWTGREKLFF. CDR3 nucleotide sequence: TGCAGTGCTACCTGGACAGGGCGGGAAAAACTGTTTTTT. The rearrangement uses TRBV20-1 and TRBJ1-4; 8 bases fit TRBD1. The CDR3 loop spans 13 amino acids. CDR1 and CDR2 from the germline V gene are DFQATT and SNEGSKA (reference sequence). The ends lost 4 bases at V and 8 bases at J; junction bases unmatched: 6.

With regard to this clonotype: One end of the junction is discordant with germline, which a read error may explain. This rearrangement joins TRBV2 to TRBJ1-5; a possible D gene is TRBD1 (6 bases). CDR1 is SNHLY and CDR2 is FYNNEI in the germline V gene. This CDR3 spans 16 amino acids. CDR3 sequence: CASSQVPGGARQPQHF. CDR3 DNA sequence: TGCGCCAGCAGCCAAGTCCCGGGGGGGGCACGACAGCCCCAGCATTTT.

Ten or more counts support this clonotype. The chain combines TRBV29-1 with TRBJ1-1, with D unresolved. Per the germline V gene, CDR1 is SQVTM and CDR2 is ANQGSEA. The CDR3 runs to 8 residues. The V and J ends lost 6 bases and 11 bases respectively, with 7 bases between them. DNA of the CDR3: TGCAGCGTGGGAGCGGCTTTCTTT. Its translation: CSVGAAFF.

This clonotype was observed a few times. The rearrangement uses TRBV20-1 and TRBJ1-2; TRBD1 matches at 9 bases. Trimming removed 2 bases from V and 1 base from J; junction bases left unmatched: 8. The CDR3 covers 16 residues. The germline V gene has CDR1 DFQATT and CDR2 SNEGSKA (reference sequence). The DNA of the CDR3 is TGCAGTGCTAGATCGGCTGGGACAGGGAATAACTATGGCTACACCTTC. Its translation is CSARSAGTGNNYGYTF.

This clonotype has more than one count but fewer than ten. The chain links TRBV10-3 to TRBJ2-7; 10 nucleotides match TRBD1. The CDR3 consists of 14 residues. Trimming took 6 bases from V and 6 from J; bases not matched to a gene: 8. Germline CDR1 reads ENHRY; CDR2 reads SYGVKD. CDR3 bases: TGTGCCATCAGCACCGGGACAGGGGCTATCGAGCAGTACTTC. Encoded protein: CAISTGTGAIEQYF.

This clonotype was counted a few times. The J gene is TRBJ2-5, the V gene TRBV7-2; D call uncertain. The V end lost 3 bases, the J end lost 1 base, and 9 bases lay between the germline ends. There are 14 residues in the CDR3. CDR1 SGHTA and CDR2 FQGNSA come from the germline V gene. CDR3 in DNA: TGTGCCAGCAGCTTCCGAGCGCCCCAAGAGACCCAGTACTTC. It encodes CASSFRAPQETQYF.

This clonotype was detected once. A much larger clone differs by one base, so this may be a read error. The chain joins TRBV7-9 to TRBJ1-1; the D gene is possibly TRBD1 (5 bases). The V gene lost 1 base and the J gene lost 6 bases, with 9 bases spanning the gap. The CDR3 covers 13 residues. CDR1 and CDR2 (germline): SEHNR, FQNEAQ (reference sequence). Written as DNA, the CDR3 is TGTGCCAGCAGCTTAGAGAGGGGCGCTGAAGCTTTCTTT. This codes for CASSLERGAEAFF. Looking up the rest from reference TRBV7-9 and TRBJ1-1 gives the full variable domain: DTGVSQNPRHKITKRGQNVTFRCDPISEHNRLYWYRQTLGQGPEFLTYFQNEAQLEKSRLLSDRFSAERPKGSFSTLEIQRTEQGDSAMYLCASSLERGAEAFFGQGTRLTVV.

This clonotype was observed a single time. Sequence at one end of the junction differs from germline and may be a read error. The J gene is TRBJ2-3, the V gene TRBV29-1, with TRBD2 matching over 10 bases. Looked up from germline, CDR1 is SQVTM and CDR2 is ANQGSEA. The length of the CDR3 is 15 residues. CDR3 residues: CSVDAPSGSTDSQYF. The DNA for the CDR3 is TGCAGCGTTGATGCGCCTAGCGGGAGCACAGATTCGCAGTATTTT.

The sample holds a few counts of this clonotype. The chain uses TRBV20-1 and TRBJ1-5; D perhaps matches TRBD1 (6 bases). Germline assignment: CDR1 DFQATT and CDR2 SNEGSKA (reference sequence). The CDR3 loop spans 14 amino acids. V was pared by 1 base and J by 7 bases, with 14 bases between. CDR3 protein: CSARGGVGGQPQHF. The CDR3 DNA is TGCAGTGCTAGAGGGGGTGTCGGGGGCCAGCCCCAGCATTTT.

The gene calls are TRBV29-1 and TRBJ1-1; D gene ambiguous. With 3 bases removed from V and 8 bases from J, the gap between germline ends came to 7 bases. This CDR3 has 10 amino acids. Germline V CDR1 and CDR2: SQVTM, ANQGSEA. The CDR3 loop reads CSVDRPEAFF. The CDR3 nucleotides read TGCAGCGTTGACAGACCCGAAGCTTTCTTT.

The rearrangement links TRBV7-2 to TRBJ2-5; 9 positions agree with TRBD2. V shed 1 base and J 4 bases; nucleotides not matched to a gene: 4. The length of the CDR3 is 15 residues. Germline V gene lookup returns CDR1 SGHTA and CDR2 FQGNSA. The CDR3 bases are TGTGCCAGCAGCTTAGTCGGTAGCGGGGGAGAGACCCAGTACTTC. This encodes CASSLVGSGGETQYF.

This clonotype has a handful of counts. The chain employs TRBV29-1 and TRBJ2-5, with 7 bases aligning to TRBD2. V trimming: 6 bases; J trimming: 0 bases; junction bases outside the gene matches: 7. Germline V gene data show CDR1 as SQVTM and CDR2 as ANQGSEA. The CDR3 extends over 14 amino acids. The CDR3 region has the DNA TGCAGCGTCTCTAGCGGAACTTACCAAGAGACCCAGTACTTC. The encoded protein is CSVSSGTYQETQYF.

This clonotype came up a few times. The chain carries TRBV7-3 and TRBJ2-1, with TRBD2 matching over 11 bases. Looked up from germline, CDR1 is SGHTA and CDR2 is FQGTGA. This CDR3 is 14 amino acids long. V lost 5 bases and J lost 8; bases outside the gene matches: 5. The CDR3 loop is CASSPSGGLYEQFF. In DNA form, the CDR3 reads TGTGCCAGCAGCCCTAGCGGGGGGCTCTATGAGCAGTTCTTC.

This clonotype was seen only once. The chain recombines TRBV5-4 with TRBJ2-5; TRBD2 matches 9 bases. Per the germline V gene, CDR1 is SGHNT and CDR2 is YYREEE (reference sequence). CDR3 size: 15 residues. V was pared by 6 bases and J by 5 bases, with 11 bases of the junction left unmatched. Here the CDR3 reads CASTSGGGAQETQYF. The CDR3 DNA sequence: TGTGCCAGCACCAGCGGCGGGGGGGCCCAGGAGACCCAGTACTTC.

Comments on this clonotype: At one boundary the junction diverges from the germline segment, which might be a read error. The chain couples TRBV9 to TRBJ2-7, with 15 bases fitting TRBD2. CDR3 size: 15 residues. Germline CDR1 reads SGDLS; CDR2 reads YYNGEE. CDR3 sequence: CASRSGTSGRYEQYF. CDR3 sequence (DNA): TGCGCCAGCAGGTCCGGGACTAGCGGGAGGTACGAGCAGTACTTC.

The chain carries TRBV5-1 and TRBJ2-2; D is possibly TRBD2 (6 bases). The CDR3 extends over 15 amino acids. Trimming took 5 bases from V and 4 from J, leaving 15 bases between them. Looked up from germline, CDR1 is SGHRS and CDR2 is YFSETQ. The CDR3 nucleotides read TGCGCCAGCAGTTTACGGGGGATGACCACCGGGGAGCTGTTTTTT. Amino acids: CASSLRGMTTGELFF.

This sequence joins TRBV10-3 and TRBJ2-4, with TRBD2 as a possible D gene (6 bases). The CDR3 sequence is 12 residues long. V gave up 0 bases and J gave up 13 bases, with 10 bases separating them. CDR1 and CDR2 from the germline V gene are ENHRY and SYGVKD. CDR3 DNA sequence: TGTGCCATCAGTGAGTCGATGGAGGGGCAGTACTTC. Protein: CAISESMEGQYF.

There are a few counts of this clonotype. The chain has TRBV7-3 and TRBJ2-2, with TRBD2 identical over 10 bases. CDR3 size: 18 residues. V was clipped by 0 bases and J by 3 bases; unmatched bases: 7. The germline CDR1 and CDR2 sequences are SGHTA and FQGTGA. The CDR3: CASSLTLAGEGDTGELFF. CDR3 DNA: TGTGCCAGCAGCTTAACGCTAGCGGGAGAAGGTGACACCGGGGAGCTGTTTTTT.

Only a few counts were recorded for this clonotype. J is TRBJ1-1 and V is TRBV7-9; TRBD1 might be the D (6 bases). V dropped 4 bases and J dropped 3 bases, with 15 bases sitting between them. The V gene's germline CDR1 is SEHNR and CDR2 FQNEAQ (reference sequence). The CDR3 is made up of 15 amino acids. Written as DNA, the CDR3 is TGTGCCAGCAGCTCGGAACAGGGAGCGGACACTGAAGCTTTCTTT. It is translated as CASSSEQGADTEAFF.

This sequence joins TRBV5-4 and TRBJ2-7; 13 bases map to TRBD2. Trimming at V came to 3 bases and at J to 7 bases, leaving 16 bases not matched to a gene. The CDR3 loop spans 18 amino acids. Germline V gene lookup returns CDR1 SGHNT and CDR2 YYREEE (reference sequence). CDR3 residues: CASSSRGLAGVRGREQYF. The CDR3 nucleotides read TGTGCCAGCAGCTCTCGCGGACTAGCGGGAGTTAGGGGTCGGGAGCAGTACTTC.

CDR3 nucleotide sequence: TGCGCCAGCAGCTTACAGGGGGCGCCCGGGGAGCTGTTTTTT. As protein: CASSLQGAPGELFF. The rearrangement uses TRBV5-1 and TRBJ2-2; 9 bases agree with TRBD1. Germline V gives CDR1 SGHRS, CDR2 YFSETQ. This CDR3 is built from 14 residues. V was clipped by 2 bases and J by 6 bases; unmatched bases: 2.

CDR3 sequence (DNA): TGTGCCAGCAGCAACAGGAGCCCAGACTATGGCTACACCTTC. It is translated as CASSNRSPDYGYTF. The chain joins TRBV6-1 to TRBJ1-2; D is possibly TRBD1 (5 bases). V lost 6 bases and J lost 3, with 14 bases in between. CDR3 length: 14 amino acids. Looked up from germline, CDR1 is MNHNS and CDR2 is SASEGT.

On this clonotype itself: The junction differs from germline at one of its ends, possibly a read error. The chain combines TRBV7-9 with TRBJ2-5, with no clear D. The germline CDR1 and CDR2 sequences are SEHNR and FQNEAQ (reference sequence). This CDR3 comprises 14 residues. CDR3 nucleotide sequence: TGCGCCAGCAGCTCTACACCTTACCAAGAGACCCAGTACTTC. This gives the protein CASSSTPYQETQYF.

In its sample, this clonotype was seen a few times. The chain employs TRBV19 and TRBJ1-4; D not certain. Germline V gene lookup returns CDR1 LNHDA and CDR2 SQIVND (reference sequence). CDR3 length: 16 amino acids. The V end lost 7 bases, the J end lost 10 bases, and 25 bases lay between the germline ends. DNA for the CDR3: TGTGCCAGTACCTCCACCGGCGGCCTCAACTTGGGAAAACTGTTTTTT. Protein product: CASTSTGGLNLGKLFF.

The rearrangement links TRBV25-1 to TRBJ2-7; D is ambiguous. CDR3 length: 9 residues. Trimming took 10 bases from V and 7 from J, leaving 8 bases between them. CDR1 and CDR2 from the germline V gene are MGHDK and SYGVNS. The CDR3, as DNA: TGTGCCACCTTCGAGGAGCAGTACTTC. This codes for CATFEEQYF.

This clonotype showed up just a few times. The gene calls are TRBV10-3 and TRBJ2-7; D unresolved. V dropped 3 bases and J dropped 4 bases, with 13 bases sitting between them. CDR3 length: 14 amino acids. Germline-derived CDR1 and CDR2 are ENHRY and SYGVKD. The CDR3 sequence is CAISDDAGPYEQYF. DNA of the CDR3: TGTGCCATCAGTGACGACGCAGGACCTTACGAGCAGTACTTC.

This chain uses TRBV2 with TRBJ2-2; D is perhaps TRBD1 (6 bases). V lost 5 bases and J 7 bases, leaving 14 bases between the germline ends. The CDR3 runs to 14 residues. Per germline, CDR1 SNHLY and CDR2 FYNNEI. The CDR3 DNA reads TGTGCCAGCAGTCCCACAGGGTCTCACGGGGAGCTGTTTTTT. It yields the protein CASSPTGSHGELFF.

The V gene is TRBV3-1, the J gene TRBJ1-6; D unclear. Trimming took 3 bases from V and 7 from J, leaving 7 bases between them. The CDR3 is made up of 13 amino acids. Germline loops: CDR1 LGHDT, CDR2 YNNKEL (reference sequence). As DNA, the CDR3 is TGTGCCAGCAGCCACACCCCGAATTCACCCCTCCACTTT. This sequence encodes CASSHTPNSPLHF.

This clonotype was observed once. The rearrangement links TRBV13 to TRBJ2-7; 8 nucleotides agree with TRBD1. V lost 5 bases, J lost 3 bases, and 6 bases stayed unmatched. CDR1 is PRHDT, CDR2 FYEKMQ, per germline (reference sequence). The CDR3 spans 14 residues. The CDR3 here is CASSPRTGLYEQYF. In DNA, the CDR3 is TGTGCCAGCAGCCCTAGGACAGGGCTCTACGAGCAGTACTTC.